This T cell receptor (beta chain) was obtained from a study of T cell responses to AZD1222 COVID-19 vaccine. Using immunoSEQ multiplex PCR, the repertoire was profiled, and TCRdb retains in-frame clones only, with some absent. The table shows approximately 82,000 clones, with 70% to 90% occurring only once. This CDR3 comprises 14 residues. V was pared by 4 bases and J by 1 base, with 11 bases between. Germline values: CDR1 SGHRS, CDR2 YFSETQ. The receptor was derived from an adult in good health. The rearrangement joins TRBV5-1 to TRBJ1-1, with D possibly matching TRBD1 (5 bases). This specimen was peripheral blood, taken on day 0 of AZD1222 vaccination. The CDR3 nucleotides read TGCGCCAGCAGCCCGGGACCCGCGAACACTGAAGCTTTCTTT. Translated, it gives CASSPGPANTEAFF.